Given below is one TCR beta chain in context. The antigen is not known. Time point in this sample: week 23, last vaccination. Every vaccine dose comprised 300 ug of mutant IDH1 20-mer peptide plus topical imiquimod. This record belongs to a study of a mutant IDH1 vaccine in newly diagnosed glioma. Study summary: Vaccination started 4-6 weeks after radiotherapy alone, or with temozolomide cycles.

Produced via immunoSEQ multiplex PCR; TCRdb's table is partial and in-frame only. The sample lists 35,000 to 45,000 clones, around 79% occurring once. This sequence originates from a woman aged 40 to 50 with glioma. Some clones in this sample may be carry-over from other donors' samples. The sample was PBMCs, taken from a glioma patient whose treatment included an IDH1 peptide vaccine.

CDR3 sequence: CSVVVANEQFF. The DNA of the CDR3 is TGCAGCGTTGTAGTCGCTAATGAGCAGTTCTTC. The chain is built from TRBV29-1 and TRBJ2-1, with D unclear. The CDR3 runs 11 residues. Deletions cut 4 bases from V and 7 bases from J, with 8 bases between. Germline assignment: CDR1 SQVTM and CDR2 ANQGSEA.